This T cell receptor beta chain was sequenced during a study of blood T cell repertoires in COVID-19. The table came from immunoSEQ multiplex PCR; TCRdb's copy has only in-frame clones and leaves some out. The table has roughly 100,000 clones, 85% to 90% seen once. Sequencing used peripheral blood. The clonotype comes from a man aged 50-59 years with active or convalescent COVID-19.

CDR3 residues: CASTPGLAGTYEQYF. The CDR3, as DNA: TGTGCCAGCACACCCGGACTAGCGGGGACCTACGAGCAGTACTTC. This sequence joins TRBV28 and TRBJ2-7, with 12 bases fitting TRBD2. The CDR3 consists of 15 residues. The V segment lost 7 bases and the J segment 2 bases; nucleotides outside the gene matches: 6. Germline V lookup: CDR1 MDHEN, CDR2 SYDVKM.